This TCR beta chain emerged from a study of beta chain features in type 1 diabetes. The germline V gene encodes CDR1 LGHNA and CDR2 YNFKEQ. The CDR3 has 16 amino acids. V was clipped by 4 bases and J by 2 bases; unmatched bases: 5. Since all of the isolated RNA was reverse transcribed, expressed TCRB transcripts were what got sequenced. The data were produced by immunoSEQ multiplex PCR, yet TCRdb's version contains in-frame clones alone and is incomplete. The sample has 300,000 or so clones; 8% are singletons. The collection from each donor was one heparinised blood draw averaging about 116 mL. Sorted CD4+ subsets: naive, central memory, regulatory, stem cell-like memory (CD45RO/CCR7/CD25/CD127/CD95/CD27 panel).

Sequences were obtained from central memory CD4+ T cells from blood. The chain carries TRBV4-2 and TRBJ2-7; 13 positions agree with TRBD2. This TCR was recovered from a woman aged 18-29 years in good health. CDR3 amino acids: CASSPGTSGTPYEQYF. In DNA, the CDR3 is TGTGCCAGCAGCCCAGGGACTAGCGGGACCCCCTACGAGCAGTACTTC.